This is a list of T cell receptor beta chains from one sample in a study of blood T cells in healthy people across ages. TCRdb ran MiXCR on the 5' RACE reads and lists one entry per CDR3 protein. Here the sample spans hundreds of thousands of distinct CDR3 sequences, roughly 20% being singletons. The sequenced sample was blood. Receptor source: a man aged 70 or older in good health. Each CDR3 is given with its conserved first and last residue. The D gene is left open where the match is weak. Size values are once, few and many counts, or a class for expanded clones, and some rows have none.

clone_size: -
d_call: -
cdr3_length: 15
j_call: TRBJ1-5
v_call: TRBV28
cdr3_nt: TGTGCCAGCAGAGCTTCGGAGGGAAGCAATCAGCCCCAGCATTTT
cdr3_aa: CASRASEGSNQPQHF

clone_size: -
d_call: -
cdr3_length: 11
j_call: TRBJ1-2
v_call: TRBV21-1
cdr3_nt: TGTGCCAGTGACACCCAGGATGGCTACACCTTC
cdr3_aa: CASDTQDGYTF

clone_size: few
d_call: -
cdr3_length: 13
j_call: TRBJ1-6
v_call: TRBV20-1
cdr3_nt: TGCAGTGCTTACCAGAACTATAATTCACCCCTCCACTTT
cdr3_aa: CSAYQNYNSPLHF

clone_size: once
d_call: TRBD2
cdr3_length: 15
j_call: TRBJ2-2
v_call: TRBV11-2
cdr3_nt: TGTGCCAGCAGCTTTAGCGGGAGTGGGAACGGGGAGCTGTTTTTT
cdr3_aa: CASSFSGSGNGELFF

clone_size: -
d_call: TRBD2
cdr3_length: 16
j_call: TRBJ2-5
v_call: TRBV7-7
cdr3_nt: TGTGCTAGCAGTTCCGGGACTAGCGGGAGTTTTGAGACCCAGTACTTC
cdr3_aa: CASSSGTSGSFETQYF

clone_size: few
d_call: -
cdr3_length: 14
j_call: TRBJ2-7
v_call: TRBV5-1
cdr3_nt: TGCGCCAGCAGCTTGGCCTACTTTTCCTACGAGCAGTACTTC
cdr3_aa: CASSLAYFSYEQYF

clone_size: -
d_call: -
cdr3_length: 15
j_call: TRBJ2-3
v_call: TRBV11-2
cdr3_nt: TGTGCCAGCACCAGGGGGGGTTACAAACTGGATACGCAGTATTTT
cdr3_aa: CASTRGGYKLDTQYF

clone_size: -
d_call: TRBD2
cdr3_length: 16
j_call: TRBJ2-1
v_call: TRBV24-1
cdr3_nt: TGTGCCACCAGTGTAACTAGCGGGAAAACCTACAATGAGCAGTTCTTC
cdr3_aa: CATSVTSGKTYNEQFF

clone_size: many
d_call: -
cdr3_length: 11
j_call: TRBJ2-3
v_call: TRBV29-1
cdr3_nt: TGCAGCGTTCGGGGTGGCGATACGCAGTATTTT
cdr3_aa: CSVRGGDTQYF

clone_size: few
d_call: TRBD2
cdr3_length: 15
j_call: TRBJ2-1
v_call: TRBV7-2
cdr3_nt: TGTGCCAGCAGCTTTTGGCGGGAGAGGTACAATGAGCAGTTCTTC
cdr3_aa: CASSFWRERYNEQFF

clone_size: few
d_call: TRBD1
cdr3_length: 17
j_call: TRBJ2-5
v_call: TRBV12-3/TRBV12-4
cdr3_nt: TGTGCCAGCAGTTCGGGACAGGGGGCGGTTCGTAGAGAGACCCAGTACTTC
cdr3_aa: CASSSGQGAVRRETQYF

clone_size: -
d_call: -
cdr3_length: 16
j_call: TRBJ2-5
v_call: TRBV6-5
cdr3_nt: TGTGCCAGCAGTTCCCCCCGACTGGGAGCCCAAGAGACCCAGTACTTC
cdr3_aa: CASSSPRLGAQETQYF

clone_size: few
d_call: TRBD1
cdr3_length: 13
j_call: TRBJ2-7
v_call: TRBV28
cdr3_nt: TGTGCCAGCCGCGACAGGGGCTTATACGAGCAGTACTTC
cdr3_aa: CASRDRGLYEQYF

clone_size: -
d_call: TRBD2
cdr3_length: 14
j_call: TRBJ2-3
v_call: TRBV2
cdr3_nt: TGTGCCAGCAGAACTAGCGGACAGAGGGATACGCAGTATTTT
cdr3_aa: CASRTSGQRDTQYF

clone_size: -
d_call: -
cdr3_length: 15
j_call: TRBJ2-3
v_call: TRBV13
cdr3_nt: TGTGCCAGCAGCTTACGAGGCGGCCCCACAGATACGCAGTATTTT
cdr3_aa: CASSLRGGPTDTQYF

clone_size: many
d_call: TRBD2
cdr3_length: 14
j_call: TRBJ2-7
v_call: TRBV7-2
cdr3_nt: TGTGCCAGCAGCCCTAGCGGGATCTTATACGAGCAGTACTTC
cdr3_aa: CASSPSGILYEQYF

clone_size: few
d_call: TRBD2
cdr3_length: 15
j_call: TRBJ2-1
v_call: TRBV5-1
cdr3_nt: TGCGCCAGCAGCCCCAGGGCGGGAGATAAAAATGAGCAGTTCTTC
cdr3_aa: CASSPRAGDKNEQFF

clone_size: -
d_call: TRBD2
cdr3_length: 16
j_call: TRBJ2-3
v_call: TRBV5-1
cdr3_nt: TGCGCCAGCAGCTTGGCGCGCGGGAGTACGACAGATACGCAGTATTTT
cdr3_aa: CASSLARGSTTDTQYF

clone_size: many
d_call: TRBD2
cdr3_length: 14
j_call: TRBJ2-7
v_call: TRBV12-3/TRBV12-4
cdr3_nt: TGTGCCAGCAGTACGACTAGCGGGAGTTACGAGCAGTACTTC
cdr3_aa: CASSTTSGSYEQYF

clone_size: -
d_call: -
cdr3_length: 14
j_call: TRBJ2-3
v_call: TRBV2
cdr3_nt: TGTGCCAGCAGTGAGGGTAGCGCAACAGATACGCAGTATTTT
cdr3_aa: CASSEGSATDTQYF

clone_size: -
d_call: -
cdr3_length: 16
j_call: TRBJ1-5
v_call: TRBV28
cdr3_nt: TGTGCCAGCACTCCGGCGGGGCAGCTCACAAATCAGCCCCAGCATTTT
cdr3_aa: CASTPAGQLTNQPQHF

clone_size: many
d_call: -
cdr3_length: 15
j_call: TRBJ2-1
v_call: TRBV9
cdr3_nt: TGTGCCAGCAGCGTAGACAGGGCAGTTTACAATGAGCAGTTCTTC
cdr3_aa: CASSVDRAVYNEQFF